These 30 T cell receptor beta chains were all obtained from the same sample, sequenced in a study of identical twins. TCRdb analysed the 5' RACE reads with MiXCR anew, one entry per CDR3 protein. The table includes just under 650,000 distinct CDR3 sequences, under 8.5% detected once. The sample was also linked to a second study, of yellow fever vaccine responses in identical twins.

The sample comprised PBMCs. The receptors were sampled from a woman between 18 and 30 years old in good health.

This clonotype was observed a few times. The chain employs TRBV6-5 and TRBJ2-3, with unresolved D. Germline loops: CDR1 MNHEY, CDR2 SVGAGI. Trimming took off 0 bases at V and 3 bases at J, with 7 bases between the two ends. CDR3 length: 14 residues. As DNA, the CDR3 is TGTGCCAGCAGTTACTCGACCCAAACAGATACGCAGTATTTT. Amino acids: CASSYSTQTDTQYF.

A few counts support this clonotype. This chain links TRBV6-5 with TRBJ1-2; 7 bases line up with TRBD1. Germline V CDR1 and CDR2: MNHEY, SVGAGI. V lost 2 bases, J lost 4 bases, and 7 bases stayed unmatched. The CDR3 consists of 15 residues. The CDR3 DNA reads as TGTGCCAGCAGTTACGGTCGGGACAGCCGCTATGGCTACACCTTC. It encodes CASSYGRDSRYGYTF.

The chain couples TRBV15 to TRBJ2-3; D remains unclear. V lost 2 bases to trimming and J lost 1 base, with 7 bases between them. Germline V gene sequence: CDR1 LNHNV, CDR2 YYDKDF (reference sequence). The CDR3 covers 14 residues. CDR3 coding DNA: TGTGCCACCAGCAGACGCTGGGGCACAGATACGCAGTATTTT. It is translated as CATSRRWGTDTQYF.

This clonotype was seen many times. The V gene is TRBV20-1, the J gene TRBJ1-5; D call uncertain. The CDR3 totals 12 residues. CDR1 is DFQATT, CDR2 SNEGSKA, per germline (reference sequence). V was shortened by 4 bases and J by 4 bases, with 8 bases between the two germline ends. The CDR3 is CSAKGGNQPQHF. The CDR3 bases are TGCAGTGCTAAGGGCGGGAATCAGCCCCAGCATTTT.

V is TRBV27 and J is TRBJ2-5; tentatively, D is TRBD2 (5 bases). V lost 2 bases and J 5 bases, leaving 12 bases between the germline ends. Per germline, CDR1 MNHEY and CDR2 SMNVEV (reference sequence). This CDR3 is 14 amino acids long. For the CDR3, the DNA is TGTGCCAGCAGTTTACGGGGTTTTAGGGAGACCCAGTACTTC. It yields the protein CASSLRGFRETQYF.

The V gene is TRBV6-1, the J gene TRBJ2-7; D possibly corresponds to TRBD1 (6 bases). Deletions cut 2 bases from V and 6 bases from J, with 14 bases between. CDR1 MNHNS and CDR2 SASEGT come from the germline V gene. The CDR3 is made up of 14 amino acids. The CDR3 loop is CASSETVGAVEQYF. CDR3 in DNA: TGTGCCAGCAGTGAAACGGTGGGGGCGGTCGAGCAGTACTTC.

This clonotype was seen a few times. CDR3 sequence: CASSPTLRAGANVLTF. In DNA, the CDR3 is TGTGCCAGCAGTCCAACCCTCAGGGCTGGGGCCAACGTCCTGACTTTC. The chain joins TRBV27 to TRBJ2-6, with D possibly TRBD1 on 5 matching bases. Germline lookup yields CDR1 MNHEY and CDR2 SMNVEV (reference sequence). The CDR3 has 16 residues. Trimming pared 5 bases from V and 2 bases from J, leaving 13 bases between.

This clonotype has a count of ten or more. The chain combines TRBV3-1 with TRBJ2-4; D unclear. CDR1 LGHDT and CDR2 YNNKEL come from the germline V gene (reference sequence). The CDR3 extends over 15 amino acids. V gave up 0 bases and J gave up 1 base, with 7 bases separating them. The CDR3 region is CASSQEMSAKNIQYF. As DNA, the CDR3 is TGTGCCAGCAGCCAAGAGATGAGTGCCAAAAACATTCAGTACTTC.

This clonotype turned up a few times. This chain links TRBV4-1 with TRBJ1-4, with 7 bases fitting TRBD1. V shed 0 bases, J shed 5 bases, and the junction held 9 bases outside the gene matches. Germline V gene lookup returns CDR1 MGHRA and CDR2 YSYEKL. This CDR3 spans 17 amino acids. The CDR3 DNA follows: TGCGCCAGCAGCCAAGATCCGGGACAGCTCTTAAATGAAAAACTGTTTTTT. Residues: CASSQDPGQLLNEKLFF.

This clonotype occurred a few times. The genes are TRBV18 and TRBJ2-1, with D tentatively TRBD1 or TRBD2 (5 bases each). This CDR3 contains 14 residues. V was clipped by 6 bases and J by 6 bases, with 15 bases between them. Germline V CDR1 and CDR2: KGHSH, LQKENI. CDR3 amino acids: CASSLAGTLNEQFF. The CDR3 region has the DNA TGTGCCAGCTCGCTGGCCGGGACCCTCAATGAGCAGTTCTTC. Variable domain in full (rest from reference TRBV18 and TRBJ2-1): NAGVMQNPRHLVRRRGQEARLRCSPMKGHSHVYWYRQLPEEGLKFMVYLQKENIIDESGMPKERFSAEFPKEGPSILRIQQVVRGDSAAYFCASSLAGTLNEQFFGPGTRLTVL.

This clonotype was counted only a few times. The genes are TRBV12-3 or TRBV12-4 and TRBJ2-1; TRBD1 agrees at 7 bases. Germline trimming cut 3 bases from V and 13 bases from J; bases unmatched to any gene: 15. There are 15 residues in the CDR3. DNA for the CDR3: TGTGCCAGCAGTTTTCATCTTACTCCGAGACAGGGTCAGTTCTTC. Residues: CASSFHLTPRQGQFF.

The CDR3 region has the DNA TGTGCCAGCAGCTTAGAGGGGCCTAGCGGGGGGTGGGAGACCCAGTACTTC. Protein sequence: CASSLEGPSGGWETQYF. The chain carries TRBV11-2 and TRBJ2-5; 11 positions agree with TRBD2. J gave up 5 bases and V 0 bases, and 8 bases lay outside the gene matches. Germline V gene data show CDR1 as SGHAT and CDR2 as FQNNGV. The CDR3 has 17 residues.

This clonotype occurred a few times. This chain uses TRBV6-5 with TRBJ2-3; D is undetermined. Germline CDR1 reads MNHEY; CDR2 reads SVGAGI. The CDR3 has 16 amino acids. Trimming removed 0 bases at V and 0 bases at J, with 10 bases between. CDR3 loop: CASSYSRSSSTDTQYF. The CDR3 DNA follows: TGTGCCAGCAGTTACTCTAGGTCCTCTAGCACAGATACGCAGTATTTT.

This clonotype was found many times. The chain recombines TRBV12-3 or TRBV12-4 with TRBJ2-1, with TRBD2 matching over 7 bases. J gave up 5 bases and V 2 bases, and 6 bases lay outside the gene matches. The CDR3 sequence is 15 residues long. The CDR3 bases are TGTGCCAGCAGTTTATGGGCTAGCGGCCACAATGAGCAGTTCTTC. This translates into CASSLWASGHNEQFF.

The genes are TRBV5-1 and TRBJ2-3, with a possible D match to TRBD2 (6 bases). The V and J ends lost 3 bases and 1 base respectively, with 18 bases between them. The CDR3 extends over 17 amino acids. Per the germline V gene, CDR1 is SGHRS and CDR2 is YFSETQ. Here the CDR3 reads CASSSPVQGGGTDTQYF. For the CDR3, the DNA is TGCGCCAGCAGCTCCCCGGTCCAAGGAGGGGGCACAGATACGCAGTATTTT. The full variable domain, in which reference TRBV5-1 and TRBJ2-3 provide the parts outside the CDR3, is KAGVTQTPRYLIKTRGQQVTLSCSPISGHRSVSWYQQTPGQGLQFLFEYFSETQRNKGNFPGRFSGRQFSNSRSEMNVSTLELGDSALYLCASSSPVQGGGTDTQYFGPGTRLTVL.

CDR3 amino acids: CSASGDSSYEQYV. Written as DNA, the CDR3 is TGCAGTGCAAGCGGTGACAGCAGCTACGAGCAGTACGTC. The rearrangement links TRBV20-1 to TRBJ2-7, with D possibly being TRBD1 or TRBD2 (5 bases each). This CDR3 region has 13 residues. CDR1 and CDR2 (germline): DFQATT, SNEGSKA (reference sequence). Trimming took 6 bases from V and 3 from J, leaving 15 bases between them.

This clonotype turned up a few times. This chain links TRBV12-3 or TRBV12-4 with TRBJ2-3; the match to TRBD2 covers 7 bases. V lost 6 bases, J lost 2 bases, and 14 bases stayed unmatched. This CDR3 contains 17 residues. The CDR3 DNA reads as TGTGCCAGCAGCCCACGGGGACTACTGATTCACACAGATACGCAGTATTTT. Translating it yields CASSPRGLLIHTDTQYF.

The J gene is TRBJ2-1, the V gene TRBV4-1; no reliable D call. V lost 2 bases to trimming and J lost 0 bases, with 14 bases between them. The CDR3 is 17 residues long. The V gene's germline CDR1 is MGHRA and CDR2 YSYEKL. The chain's CDR3 is CASSQNNPGSSYNEQFF. The CDR3 nucleotides read TGCGCCAGCAGCCAAAATAACCCAGGTAGCTCCTACAATGAGCAGTTCTTC.

The rearrangement uses TRBV5-1 and TRBJ2-5; D may correspond to TRBD1 or TRBD2 (5 bases each). Germline assignment: CDR1 SGHRS and CDR2 YFSETQ. V lost 3 bases and J lost 0, with 15 bases in between. The CDR3 runs to 16 residues. CDR3 in DNA: TGCGCCAGCAGCTCCCTCCGGGACGGGGACCAAGAGACCCAGTACTTC. Translation: CASSSLRDGDQETQYF.

This clonotype has ten or more counts. V gene TRBV12-3 or TRBV12-4 combines with J gene TRBJ2-3; D uncertain. The germline V and J ends were trimmed by 5 bases and 6 bases, with 12 bases remaining between them. CDR3 length equals 13 residues. The CDR3 protein is CASSPDLVDTQYF. The CDR3 nucleotides are TGTGCCAGCAGTCCTGACCTTGTTGATACGCAGTATTTT.

Many counts were recorded for this clonotype. This chain uses TRBV5-1 with TRBJ1-5; 7 nucleotides align to TRBD1. This CDR3 has 15 amino acids. The trim removed 1 base at V and 3 bases at J, leaving 4 bases unmatched. CDR1 is SGHRS, CDR2 YFSETQ, per germline. This CDR3 reads CASSLTGEDNQPQHF. CDR3 DNA: TGCGCCAGCAGCTTGACAGGGGAGGACAATCAGCCCCAGCATTTT.

The CDR3 region has the DNA TGTGCCAGCAGTCAAGACACGGCCTATAACACTGAAGCTTTCTTT. Its translation is CASSQDTAYNTEAFF. The chain combines TRBV12-3 or TRBV12-4 with TRBJ1-1; D call uncertain. The CDR3 is made up of 15 amino acids. Trimming cost V 5 bases and J 2 bases, with 15 bases left between them.

The genes are TRBV4-1 and TRBJ2-7; D is unclear. The V and J ends lost 1 base and 6 bases respectively, with 13 bases between them. CDR3 length equals 14 residues. Germline CDR1 MGHRA, CDR2 YSYEKL. The CDR3 DNA reads TGCGCCAGCAGCCAAGCCCCGGACGGGTCCGAGCAGTACTTC. It specifies CASSQAPDGSEQYF.

This clonotype has only a few counts. This chain connects TRBV12-3 or TRBV12-4 to TRBJ1-4; D is undetermined. V dropped 9 bases and J dropped 3 bases, with 11 bases sitting between them. The CDR3 covers 13 residues. CDR3 protein: CASHGRANEKLFF. The CDR3 DNA is TGTGCCAGTCACGGGCGCGCTAATGAAAAACTGTTTTTT.

Turning to this clonotype: This may be a read error, as it is one base from a much larger clone. The genes are TRBV11-2 and TRBJ2-1; the D gene is possibly TRBD2 (6 bases). V lost 4 bases to trimming and J lost 5 bases, with 15 bases between them. The CDR3 loop spans 15 amino acids. Germline values: CDR1 SGHAT, CDR2 FQNNGV. The CDR3 reads CASSSGGHLDNEQFF. In nucleotides, the CDR3 is TGTGCCAGCAGCTCAGGAGGGCACCTTGACAATGAGCAGTTCTTC.

This clonotype was counted ten times or more. The chain recombines TRBV12-3 or TRBV12-4 with TRBJ1-1; D is undetermined. CDR3 length: 14 residues. The V end was cut by 6 bases, the J end by 0 bases, with 11 bases between. The CDR3, as DNA: TGTGCCAGCAGCCGACTGGAGATGAACACTGAAGCTTTCTTT. Translating it yields CASSRLEMNTEAFF.

In its sample, this clonotype was seen many times. The chain carries TRBV12-3 or TRBV12-4 and TRBJ1-5; D gene uncertain. The V end was cut by 6 bases, the J end by 3 bases, with 12 bases between. The CDR3 consists of 14 residues. The CDR3 DNA follows: TGTGCCAGCAGGAACGGGTCACCCAATCAGCCCCAGCATTTT. Translating it yields CASRNGSPNQPQHF.

This clonotype was seen at least ten times. The chain is built from TRBV5-1 and TRBJ2-5; TRBD2 matches 11 bases. CDR1 is SGHRS, CDR2 YFSETQ, per germline. The CDR3 extends over 14 amino acids. Trimming cost V 5 bases and J 2 bases; bases outside gene matches: 2. In DNA, the CDR3 is TGCGCCAGCAGTACTAGCGGGAGTCAAGAGACCCAGTACTTC. It yields the protein CASSTSGSQETQYF.

This clonotype was seen a few times. V and J are TRBV6-5 and TRBJ2-7, with 9 bases that match TRBD2. With V trimmed by 4 bases and J by 2 bases, 6 bases remained unmatched. Germline-derived CDR1 and CDR2 are MNHEY and SVGAGI. CDR3 length equals 15 residues. As DNA, the CDR3 is TGTGCCAGCAGTTTCCGGCGGGAGGGCCCCTACGAGCAGTACTTC. Amino acid sequence: CASSFRREGPYEQYF.

This chain links TRBV2 with TRBJ2-7; 7 bases fit TRBD1. V lost 7 bases, J lost 6 bases, and 12 bases stayed unmatched. From germline, CDR1 is SNHLY and CDR2 FYNNEI. The CDR3 length is 14 residues. DNA of the CDR3: TGTGCCAGCACTAAAGAGACAGGGAAGTTCGAGCAGTACTTC. This sequence encodes CASTKETGKFEQYF.